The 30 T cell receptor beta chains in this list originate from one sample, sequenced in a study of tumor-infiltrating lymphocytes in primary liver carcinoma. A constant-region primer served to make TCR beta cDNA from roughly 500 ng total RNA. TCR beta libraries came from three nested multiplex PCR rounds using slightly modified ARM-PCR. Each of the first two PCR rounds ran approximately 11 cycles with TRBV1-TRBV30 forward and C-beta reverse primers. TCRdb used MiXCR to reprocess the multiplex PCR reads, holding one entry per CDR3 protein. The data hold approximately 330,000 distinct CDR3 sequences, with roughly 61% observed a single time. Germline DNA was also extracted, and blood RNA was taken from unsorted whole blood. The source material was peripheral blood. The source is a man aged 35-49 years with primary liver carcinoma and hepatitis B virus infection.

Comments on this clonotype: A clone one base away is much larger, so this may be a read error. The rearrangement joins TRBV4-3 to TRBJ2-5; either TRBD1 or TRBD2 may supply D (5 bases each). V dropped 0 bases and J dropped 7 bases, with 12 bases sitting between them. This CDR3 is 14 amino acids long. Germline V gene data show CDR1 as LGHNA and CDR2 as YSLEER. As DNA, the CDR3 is TGCGCCAGCAGCCAAGATGCGAGGGGTGGGACCCAGTACTTC. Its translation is CASSQDARGGTQYF.

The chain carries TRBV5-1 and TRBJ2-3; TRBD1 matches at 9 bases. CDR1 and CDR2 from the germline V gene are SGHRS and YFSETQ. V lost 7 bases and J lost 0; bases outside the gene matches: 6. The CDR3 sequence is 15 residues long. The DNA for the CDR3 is TGCGCCAGCGGACTACAGGGGGCAAGCACAGATACGCAGTATTTT. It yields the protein CASGLQGASTDTQYF. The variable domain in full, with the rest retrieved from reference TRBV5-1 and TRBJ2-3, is KAGVTQTPRYLIKTRGQQVTLSCSPISGHRSVSWYQQTPGQGLQFLFEYFSETQRNKGNFPGRFSGRQFSNSRSEMNVSTLELGDSALYLCASGLQGASTDTQYFGPGTRLTVL.

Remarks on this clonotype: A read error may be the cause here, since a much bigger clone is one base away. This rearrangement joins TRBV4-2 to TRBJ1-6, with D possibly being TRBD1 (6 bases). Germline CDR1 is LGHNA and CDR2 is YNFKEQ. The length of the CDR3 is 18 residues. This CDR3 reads CASSQMSGQSSYNSSLHF. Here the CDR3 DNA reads TGTGCCAGCAGCCAAATGTCCGGACAGAGCTCCTATAATTCATCCCTCCACTTT.

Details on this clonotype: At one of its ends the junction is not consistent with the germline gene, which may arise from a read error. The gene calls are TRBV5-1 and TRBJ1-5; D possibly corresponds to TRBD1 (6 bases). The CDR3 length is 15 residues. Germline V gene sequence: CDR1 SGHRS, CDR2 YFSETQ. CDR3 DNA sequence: TGCGCCAGCAGCCTTGGAGGGGGAGAGCATCAGCCCCAGCTTTTT. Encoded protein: CASSLGGGEHQPQLF.

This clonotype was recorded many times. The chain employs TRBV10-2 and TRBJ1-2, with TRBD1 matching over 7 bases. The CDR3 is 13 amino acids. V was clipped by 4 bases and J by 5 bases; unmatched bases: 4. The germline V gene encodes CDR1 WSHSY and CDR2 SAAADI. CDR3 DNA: TGCGCCAGCAGTGCGGACAGGTCTTATGGCTACACCTTC. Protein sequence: CASSADRSYGYTF.

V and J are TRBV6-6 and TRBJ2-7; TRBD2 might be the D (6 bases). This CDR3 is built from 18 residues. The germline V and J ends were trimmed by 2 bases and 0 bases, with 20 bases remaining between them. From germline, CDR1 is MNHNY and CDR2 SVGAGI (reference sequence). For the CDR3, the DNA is TGTGCCAGCAGTTACCTCTCTCTTAGTGGGCGGGACTCCTACGAGCAGTACTTC. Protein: CASSYLSLSGRDSYEQYF.

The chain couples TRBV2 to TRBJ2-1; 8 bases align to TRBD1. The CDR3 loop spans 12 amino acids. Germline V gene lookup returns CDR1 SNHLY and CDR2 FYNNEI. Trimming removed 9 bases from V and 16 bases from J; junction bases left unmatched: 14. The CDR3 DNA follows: TGTGCCAGTTCGACAGGGGAGGATGAGCGCTTCTTC. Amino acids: CASSTGEDERFF.

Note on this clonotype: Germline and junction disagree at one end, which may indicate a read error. The CDR3 loop is CTSYYRHEQYF. CDR3 DNA sequence: TGTACCAGCTACTACCGTCACGAGCAGTACTTC. V and J are TRBV11-1 and TRBJ2-7; D uncertain. Germline V CDR1 and CDR2: SGHAT, FQDESV (reference sequence). The CDR3 consists of 11 residues.

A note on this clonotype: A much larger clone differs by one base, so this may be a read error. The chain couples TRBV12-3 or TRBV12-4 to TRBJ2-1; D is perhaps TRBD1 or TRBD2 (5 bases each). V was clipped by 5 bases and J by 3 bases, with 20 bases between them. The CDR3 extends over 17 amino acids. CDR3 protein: CASSPLGGQGHYNEQFF. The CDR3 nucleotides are TGTGCCAGCAGTCCCCTGGGCGGGCAGGGTCACTACAATGAGCAGTTCTTC.

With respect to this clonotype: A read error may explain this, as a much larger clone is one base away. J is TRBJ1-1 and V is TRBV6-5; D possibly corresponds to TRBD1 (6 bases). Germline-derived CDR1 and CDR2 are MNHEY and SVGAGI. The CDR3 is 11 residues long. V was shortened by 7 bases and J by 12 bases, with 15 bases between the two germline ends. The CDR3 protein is CASTKGGWTFF. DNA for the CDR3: TGTGCCAGCACCAAGGGGGGGTGGACTTTCTTT.

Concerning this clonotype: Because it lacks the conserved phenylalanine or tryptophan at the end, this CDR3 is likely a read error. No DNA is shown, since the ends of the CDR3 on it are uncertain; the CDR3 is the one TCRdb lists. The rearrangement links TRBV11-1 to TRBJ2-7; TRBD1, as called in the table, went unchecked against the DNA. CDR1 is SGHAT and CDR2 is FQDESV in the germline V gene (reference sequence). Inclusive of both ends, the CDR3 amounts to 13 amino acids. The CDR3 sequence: CASSLQGSYEQYS.

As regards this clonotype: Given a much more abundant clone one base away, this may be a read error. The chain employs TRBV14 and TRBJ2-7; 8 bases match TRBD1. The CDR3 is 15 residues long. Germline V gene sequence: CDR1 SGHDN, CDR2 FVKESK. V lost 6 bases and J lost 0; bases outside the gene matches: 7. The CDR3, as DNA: TGTGCCAGCAGACTTCGACAGGGGATCTCCTACGAGCAGTACTTC. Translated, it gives CASRLRQGISYEQYF.

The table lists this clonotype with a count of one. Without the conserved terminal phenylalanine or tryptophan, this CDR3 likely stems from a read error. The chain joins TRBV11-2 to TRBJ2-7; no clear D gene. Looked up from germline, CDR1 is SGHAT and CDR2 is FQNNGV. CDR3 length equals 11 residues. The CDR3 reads CDSSLRGEQYY. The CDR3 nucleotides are TGTGACAGCAGCTTAAGAGGAGAGCAGTACTAC.

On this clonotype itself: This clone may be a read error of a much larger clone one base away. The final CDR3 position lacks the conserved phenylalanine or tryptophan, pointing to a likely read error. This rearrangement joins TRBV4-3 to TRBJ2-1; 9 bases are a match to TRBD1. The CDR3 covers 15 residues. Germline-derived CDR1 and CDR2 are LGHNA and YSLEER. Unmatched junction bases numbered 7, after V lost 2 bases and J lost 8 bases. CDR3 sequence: CASSQLGTGLDEQFL. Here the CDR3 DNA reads TGCGCCAGCAGCCAACTCGGGACAGGGCTCGATGAGCAGTTCTTA.

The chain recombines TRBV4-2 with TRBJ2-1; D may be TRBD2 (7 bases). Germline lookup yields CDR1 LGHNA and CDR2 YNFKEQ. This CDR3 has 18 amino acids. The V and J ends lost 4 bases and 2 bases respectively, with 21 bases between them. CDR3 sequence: CASSRGLGGGEPYNEQFF. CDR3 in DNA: TGTGCCAGCAGCCGGGGATTAGGGGGAGGGGAGCCCTACAATGAGCAGTTCTTC.

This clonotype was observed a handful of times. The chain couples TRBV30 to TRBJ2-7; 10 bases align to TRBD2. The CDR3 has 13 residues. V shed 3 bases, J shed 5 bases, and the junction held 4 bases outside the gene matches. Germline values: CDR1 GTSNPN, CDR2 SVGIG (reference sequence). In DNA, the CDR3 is TGTGCCTGGAGGGGGACTAGCGTTCACGAGCAGTACTTC. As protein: CAWRGTSVHEQYF. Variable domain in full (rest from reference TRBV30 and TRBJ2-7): SQTIHQWPATLVQPVGSPLSLECTVEGTSNPNLYWYRQAAGRGLQLLFYSVGIGQISSEVPQNLSASRPQDRQFILSSKKLLLSDSGFYLCAWRGTSVHEQYFGPGTRLTVT.

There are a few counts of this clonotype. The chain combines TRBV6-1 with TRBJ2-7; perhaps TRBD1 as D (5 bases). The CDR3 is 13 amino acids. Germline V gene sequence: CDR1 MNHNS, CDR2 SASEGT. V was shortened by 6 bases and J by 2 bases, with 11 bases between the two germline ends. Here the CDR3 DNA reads TGTGCCAGCAGGGAACAGGAACCCTACGAGCAGTACTTC. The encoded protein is CASREQEPYEQYF.

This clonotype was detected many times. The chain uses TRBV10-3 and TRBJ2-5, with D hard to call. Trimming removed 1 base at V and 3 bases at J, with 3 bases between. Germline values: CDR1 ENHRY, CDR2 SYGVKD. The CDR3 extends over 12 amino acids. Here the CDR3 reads CAISELKETQYF. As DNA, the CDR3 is TGTGCCATCAGTGAGTTAAAAGAGACCCAGTACTTC.

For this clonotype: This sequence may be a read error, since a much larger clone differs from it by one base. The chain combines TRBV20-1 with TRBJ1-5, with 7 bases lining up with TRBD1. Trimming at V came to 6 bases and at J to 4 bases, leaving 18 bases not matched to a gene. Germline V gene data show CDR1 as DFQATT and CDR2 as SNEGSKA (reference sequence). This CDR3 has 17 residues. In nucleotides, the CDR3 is TGCAGTGCAGAGGGGACCGGGACAGAGGGCAGGAATCAGCCCCAGCATTTT. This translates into CSAEGTGTEGRNQPQHF.

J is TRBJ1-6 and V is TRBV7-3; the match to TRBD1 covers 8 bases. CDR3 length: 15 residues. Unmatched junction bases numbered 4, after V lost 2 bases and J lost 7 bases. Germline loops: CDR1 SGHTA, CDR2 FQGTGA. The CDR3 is CASSLLSGGNSPLHF. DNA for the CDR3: TGTGCCAGCAGCTTACTGTCAGGGGGCAATTCACCCCTCCACTTT.

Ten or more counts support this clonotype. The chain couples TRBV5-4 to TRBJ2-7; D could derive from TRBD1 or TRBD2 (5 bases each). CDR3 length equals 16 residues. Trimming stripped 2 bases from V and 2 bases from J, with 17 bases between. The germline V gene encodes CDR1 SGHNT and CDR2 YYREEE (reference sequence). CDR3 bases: TGTGCCAGCAGCTTCGGTACGGGGCAGCCCCCCTACGAGCAGTACTTC. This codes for CASSFGTGQPPYEQYF.

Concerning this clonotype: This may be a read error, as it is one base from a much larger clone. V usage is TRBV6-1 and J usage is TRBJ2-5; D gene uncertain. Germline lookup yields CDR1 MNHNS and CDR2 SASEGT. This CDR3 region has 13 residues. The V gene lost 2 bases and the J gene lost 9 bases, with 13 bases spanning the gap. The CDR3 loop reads CASSENVNRAQYF. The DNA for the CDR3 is TGTGCCAGCAGTGAAAATGTGAACCGGGCCCAGTACTTC.

CDR3 nucleotides: TGCAGCGTCCTGACAGTTAGCACAGATACGCAGTATTTT. It yields the protein CSVLTVSTDTQYF. The rearrangement joins TRBV29-1 to TRBJ2-3; maybe TRBD1 (5 bases). V was cut by 6 bases and J by 0 bases, with 10 bases left in between. The germline CDR1 and CDR2 sequences are SQVTM and ANQGSEA. The CDR3 sequence is 13 residues long.

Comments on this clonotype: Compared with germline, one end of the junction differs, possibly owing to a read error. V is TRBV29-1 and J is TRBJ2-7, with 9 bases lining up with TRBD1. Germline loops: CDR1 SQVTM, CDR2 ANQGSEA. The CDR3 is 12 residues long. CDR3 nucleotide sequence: TGCAGCGGCCATACAGGGGGCGACGAGAAGTACTTC. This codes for CSGHTGGDEKYF.

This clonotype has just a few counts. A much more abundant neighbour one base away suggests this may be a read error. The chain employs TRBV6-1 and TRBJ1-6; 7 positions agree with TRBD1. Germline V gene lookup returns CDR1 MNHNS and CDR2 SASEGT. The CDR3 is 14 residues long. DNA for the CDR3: TGTACCAGCAGTGAATGGGACAGTGGGTCACCCCTCCACTTT. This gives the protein CTSSEWDSGSPLHF.

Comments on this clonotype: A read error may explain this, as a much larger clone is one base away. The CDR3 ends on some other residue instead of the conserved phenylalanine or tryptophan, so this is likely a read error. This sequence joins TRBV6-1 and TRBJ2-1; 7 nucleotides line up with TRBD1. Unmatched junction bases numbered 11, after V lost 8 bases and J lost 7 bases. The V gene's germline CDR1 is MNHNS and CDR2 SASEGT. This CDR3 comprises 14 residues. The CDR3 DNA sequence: TGTGCCAGCGGAGAGACAGGGTGGGGGAATGAGCAGTTCTGC. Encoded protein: CASGETGWGNEQFC.

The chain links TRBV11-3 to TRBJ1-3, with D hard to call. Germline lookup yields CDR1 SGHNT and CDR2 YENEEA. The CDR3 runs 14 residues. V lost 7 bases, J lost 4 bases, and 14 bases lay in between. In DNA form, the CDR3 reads TGTGCCAGCAACTCGCAGAAGACGGGAAACACCATATATTTT. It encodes CASNSQKTGNTIYF.

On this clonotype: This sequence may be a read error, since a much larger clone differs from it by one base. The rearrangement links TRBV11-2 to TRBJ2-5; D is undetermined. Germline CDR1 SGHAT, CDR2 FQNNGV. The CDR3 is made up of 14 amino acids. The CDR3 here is CANSLVPGQETQYF. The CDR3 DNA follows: TGTGCCAACAGCTTGGTGCCAGGTCAAGAGACCCAGTACTTC.

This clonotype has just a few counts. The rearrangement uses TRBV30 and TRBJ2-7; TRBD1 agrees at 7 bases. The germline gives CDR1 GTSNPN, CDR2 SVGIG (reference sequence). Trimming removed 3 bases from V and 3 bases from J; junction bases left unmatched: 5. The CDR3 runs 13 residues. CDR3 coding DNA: TGTGCCTGGAGACGGGACAGCTACTACGAGCAGTACTTC. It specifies CAWRRDSYYEQYF.

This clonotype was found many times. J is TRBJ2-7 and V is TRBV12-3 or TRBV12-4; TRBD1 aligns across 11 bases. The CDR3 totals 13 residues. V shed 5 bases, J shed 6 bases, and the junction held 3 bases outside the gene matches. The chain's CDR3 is CASSGQGAGEQYF. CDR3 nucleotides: TGTGCCAGCAGTGGACAGGGGGCGGGCGAGCAGTACTTC.